Following are 29 T cell receptor beta chains from one sample sequenced in a study of cytomegalovirus exposure and HLA in healthy donors. Both 60 Vbeta primers and 13 Jbeta primers went into the PCR. Using immunoSEQ multiplex PCR, the repertoire was profiled, and TCRdb retains in-frame clones only, with some absent. Found here are roughly 220,000 clones, approximately 80% of them singletons; the top ten hold about 1.5%. The sequencing input was PBMCs. The source is a man aged 45-60 years in good health and CMV-seronegative.

The V gene is TRBV9, the J gene TRBJ2-2; D unclear. With 1 base removed from V and 3 bases from J, the gap between germline ends came to 7 bases. Germline V gene data show CDR1 as SGDLS and CDR2 as YYNGEE. The CDR3 is 14 residues long. The CDR3 coding sequence is TGTGCCAGCAGCGTAAGTGGCTACACCGGGGAGCTGTTTTTT. Residues: CASSVSGYTGELFF.

This sequence joins TRBV19 and TRBJ1-4; D is unclear. V lost 6 bases to trimming and J lost 7 bases, with 15 bases between them. Germline V gene lookup returns CDR1 LNHDA and CDR2 SQIVND (reference sequence). The CDR3 is 14 residues long. The CDR3 sequence is CASRPRGGLEKLFF. For the CDR3, the DNA is TGTGCCAGTAGGCCGAGAGGAGGGCTTGAAAAACTGTTTTTT.

The gene calls are TRBV4-1 and TRBJ2-3, with D possibly matching TRBD2 (7 bases). Germline values: CDR1 MGHRA, CDR2 YSYEKL. This CDR3 spans 15 amino acids. V lost 1 base and J 3 bases, leaving 11 bases between the germline ends. As DNA, the CDR3 is TGCGCCAGCAGCCAAGCTGGGGGGGCGACAGATACGCAGTATTTT. Encoded protein: CASSQAGGATDTQYF.

The genes are TRBV6-1 and TRBJ1-2; perhaps TRBD1 as D (5 bases). Per germline, CDR1 MNHNS and CDR2 SASEGT. This CDR3 spans 13 amino acids. V was trimmed by 9 bases and J by 5 bases, leaving 16 bases between them. The CDR3 nucleotides are TGTGCCAGTCAGCAGGGAGGGAGATATGGCTACACCTTC. Protein: CASQQGGRYGYTF.

This chain uses TRBV28 with TRBJ2-7, with D perhaps TRBD1 (5 bases). The CDR3 totals 13 residues. The ends were cut back, 10 bases at V and 3 bases at J, with 16 bases in the middle. The V gene's germline CDR1 is MDHEN and CDR2 SYDVKM. CDR3 sequence (DNA): TGTGCCACTACACAGGAATTCAGCTACGAGCAGTACTTC. It is translated as CATTQEFSYEQYF.

V is TRBV10-1 and J is TRBJ1-1, with D perhaps TRBD1 (6 bases). This CDR3 contains 14 residues. CDR1 is WNHNN, CDR2 SYGVQD, per germline (reference sequence). Trimming took off 8 bases at V and 0 bases at J, with 13 bases between the two ends. CDR3 loop: CASRDNNLNTEAFF. CDR3 nucleotides: TGCGCCAGCCGGGACAACAACCTGAACACTGAAGCTTTCTTT.

The chain has TRBV2 and TRBJ2-5; TRBD2 is a possible D gene (5 bases). Trimming stripped 4 bases from V and 2 bases from J, with 14 bases between. This CDR3 is 15 amino acids long. In germline, CDR1 is SNHLY, CDR2 FYNNEI. The CDR3: CASSVGYRTQETQYF. CDR3 bases: TGTGCCAGCAGTGTCGGGTATCGGACTCAAGAGACCCAGTACTTC. Full variable domain (missing parts from reference TRBV2 and TRBJ2-5): EPEVTQTPSHQVTQMGQEVILRCVPISNHLYFYWYRQILGQKVEFLVSFYNNEISEKSEIFDDQFSVERPDGSNFTLKIRSTKLEDSAMYFCASSVGYRTQETQYFGPGTRLLVL.

This clone was seen more than once but under ten times. The chain joins TRBV5-4 to TRBJ2-3; 11 nucleotides match TRBD2. Germline CDR1 is SGHNT and CDR2 is YYREEE (reference sequence). CDR3 size: 15 residues. V lost 4 bases, J lost 4 bases, and 5 bases stayed unmatched. The CDR3 is CASSPLAGVADTQYF. In nucleotides, the CDR3 is TGTGCCAGCAGCCCACTAGCGGGAGTTGCAGATACGCAGTATTTT.

The chain couples TRBV5-1 to TRBJ2-7; D gene ambiguous. The CDR3 is 14 amino acids. Per germline, CDR1 SGHRS and CDR2 YFSETQ. V was pared by 1 base and J by 1 base, with 9 bases between. CDR3 region: CASSLSLSSYEQYF. The CDR3 DNA reads as TGCGCCAGCAGCTTGAGCTTGTCTTCCTACGAGCAGTACTTC. Combining the CDR3 with reference TRBV5-1 and TRBJ2-7 gives the whole variable domain KAGVTQTPRYLIKTRGQQVTLSCSPISGHRSVSWYQQTPGQGLQFLFEYFSETQRNKGNFPGRFSGRQFSNSRSEMNVSTLELGDSALYLCASSLSLSSYEQYFGPGTRLTVT.

This chain connects TRBV6-5 to TRBJ1-6; D gene unclear. V shed 0 bases and J shed 9 bases, with 9 bases lying between them. This CDR3 comprises 14 residues. The germline V gene encodes CDR1 MNHEY and CDR2 SVGAGI. CDR3 in DNA: TGTGCCAGCAGTTACTCTGCCCCGAGTTCACCCCTCCACTTT. Encoded protein: CASSYSAPSSPLHF.

This clone was seen a single time. The gene calls are TRBV2 and TRBJ1-5; TRBD1 agrees at 8 bases. Germline V gene lookup returns CDR1 SNHLY and CDR2 FYNNEI. The CDR3 has 13 residues. Germline trimming cut 6 bases from V and 7 bases from J; bases unmatched to any gene: 5. For the CDR3, the DNA is TGTGCCAGCAGGGACAGGGTTGAACAGCCCCAGCATTTT. It is translated as CASRDRVEQPQHF.

This clone was counted a single time. This sample also contains other DNA sequences that code for the same CDR3. The chain recombines TRBV27 with TRBJ2-7; 10 nucleotides align to TRBD2. Germline V gene data show CDR1 as MNHEY and CDR2 as SMNVEV (reference sequence). The junction had 8 bases not matched to a gene; V was cut back by 6 bases and J by 3 bases. The CDR3 runs 15 residues. CDR3 nucleotide sequence: TGTGCCAGCAGAATTTTAGCGGGAGGTGGCTACGAGCAGTACTTC. Translated: CASRILAGGGYEQYF.

The J gene is TRBJ2-5, the V gene TRBV21-1; whether TRBD2, the table's D call, matches the DNA was not checked. TRBV21-1 is designated a pseudogene. This CDR3 is 17 amino acids long. The CDR3 spells CAGHSINGGRKKETQYF. The CDR3 DNA sequence: TGTGCCGGCCACTCCATTAACGGCGGGAGAAAAAAAGAGACCCAGTACTTC.

V is TRBV14 and J is TRBJ2-1; 7 bases line up with TRBD2. The CDR3 contains 15 residues. V lost 0 bases and J lost 6; bases outside the gene matches: 5. CDR1 is SGHDN and CDR2 is FVKESK in the germline V gene. The CDR3 coding sequence is TGTGCCAGCAGCCAAGACGTCCGGACTAGCAATGAGCAGTTCTTC. Translating it yields CASSQDVRTSNEQFF.

The chain recombines TRBV4-1 with TRBJ2-1, with 13 nucleotides matching TRBD2. Germline lookup yields CDR1 MGHRA and CDR2 YSYEKL. Unmatched junction bases numbered 7, after V lost 2 bases and J lost 9 bases. There are 16 residues in the CDR3. In DNA, the CDR3 is TGCGCCAGCAGCCAACGACTAGCGGGAGGCCAGGGTGAGCAGTTCTTC. It translates to CASSQRLAGGQGEQFF.

This clone came up a few times. The chain is built from TRBV5-1 and TRBJ2-3; 9 bases agree with TRBD2. The V segment lost 4 bases and the J segment 3 bases; nucleotides outside the gene matches: 6. The germline CDR1 and CDR2 sequences are SGHRS and YFSETQ. CDR3 length: 15 residues. CDR3: CASSLSSGKTDTQYF. The CDR3 DNA is TGCGCCAGCAGCCTGTCTAGCGGGAAGACAGATACGCAGTATTTT.

CDR3 DNA: TGTGCCAGCAGTTTATCGGGTCCGAGGACTGAAGCTTTCTTT. Protein sequence: CASSLSGPRTEAFF. V usage is TRBV27 and J usage is TRBJ1-1; D gene ambiguous. V shed 0 bases and J shed 5 bases, with 10 bases lying between them. The CDR3 runs 14 residues. Germline lookup yields CDR1 MNHEY and CDR2 SMNVEV (reference sequence).

This clone showed up just a few times. The rearrangement joins TRBV7-2 to TRBJ1-1; 8 bases fit TRBD1. This CDR3 region has 15 residues. Germline-derived CDR1 and CDR2 are SGHTA and FQGNSA. With V trimmed by 1 base and J by 11 bases, 12 bases remained unmatched. The CDR3 loop reads CASSLVTGDITGAFF. In nucleotides, the CDR3 is TGTGCCAGCAGCTTAGTGACAGGGGATATAACCGGCGCTTTCTTT.

The chain employs TRBV5-1 and TRBJ2-7, with D possibly being TRBD1 (5 bases). Trimming shortened V by 1 base and J by 3 bases, and 11 bases separated the two germline ends. Germline loops: CDR1 SGHRS, CDR2 YFSETQ. CDR3 length: 14 residues. The CDR3 DNA reads TGCGCCAGCAGCTTGTCTGCAGGGAACTACGAGCAGTACTTC. Amino acid sequence: CASSLSAGNYEQYF.

The genes are TRBV2 and TRBJ2-1, with TRBD1 as a possible D gene (6 bases). Germline V CDR1 and CDR2: SNHLY, FYNNEI. The CDR3 contains 15 residues. Trimming cost V 6 bases and J 4 bases, with 16 bases left between them. In DNA form, the CDR3 reads TGTGCCAGCAGCTTTGAGGGGGTCGGGTACAATGAGCAGTTCTTC. This translates into CASSFEGVGYNEQFF.

The chain uses TRBV29-1 and TRBJ2-7; 7 bases agree with TRBD1. The V gene's germline CDR1 is SQVTM and CDR2 ANQGSEA. CDR3 length: 13 residues. J gave up 4 bases and V 6 bases, and 9 bases lay outside the gene matches. CDR3 in DNA: TGCAGCGTACACCTGACAGGGTTTTACGAGCAGTACTTC. Amino acid sequence: CSVHLTGFYEQYF.

This clone was picked up a small number of times. V usage is TRBV28 and J usage is TRBJ2-2, with TRBD1 identical over 8 bases. The V segment lost 4 bases and the J segment 9 bases; nucleotides outside the gene matches: 10. The germline V gene has CDR1 MDHEN and CDR2 SYDVKM. CDR3 size: 15 residues. The CDR3 sequence: CASSWAGGVSRELFF. The CDR3 nucleotides are TGTGCCAGCAGTTGGGCAGGGGGCGTCTCCCGGGAGCTGTTTTTT.

About this clone: One end of the junction is discordant with germline, which a read error may explain. The identical CDR3 is also encoded by other nucleotide sequences in the sample. The rearrangement joins TRBV5-5 to TRBJ1-4; D ambiguous. CDR1 is SGHKS, CDR2 YYEKEE, per germline (reference sequence). The CDR3 totals 15 residues. CDR3 DNA sequence: TGTGCCAGCAGCCCCCAGGTTGGTGCTAATGAAAAACTGTTTTTC. This translates into CASSPQVGANEKLFF.

About this clone itself: Other DNA sequences in the sample encode the same CDR3. J is TRBJ2-3 and V is TRBV9; 9 bases are a match to TRBD2. This CDR3 region has 15 residues. Germline CDR1 reads SGDLS; CDR2 reads YYNGEE. The trim removed 2 bases at V and 1 base at J, leaving 2 bases unmatched. The CDR3 region has the DNA TGTGCCAGCAGCGTCCGACTAGCGGGCACAGATACGCAGTATTTT. As protein: CASSVRLAGTDTQYF.

V and J are TRBV30 and TRBJ2-1; 14 nucleotides align to TRBD2. Unmatched junction bases numbered 1, after V lost 3 bases and J lost 6 bases. CDR1 and CDR2 (germline): GTSNPN, SVGIG (reference sequence). This CDR3 contains 14 residues. CDR3 sequence (DNA): TGTGCCTGGAGGGGACTAGCGGGAGCCAATGAGCAGTTCTTC. Translated: CAWRGLAGANEQFF.

This clone appeared a single time. Other DNA sequences in the sample encode the same CDR3. This sequence joins TRBV27 and TRBJ2-7; possibly TRBD2 for D (6 bases). V lost 4 bases and J lost 1, with 8 bases in between. The germline V gene encodes CDR1 MNHEY and CDR2 SMNVEV (reference sequence). The CDR3 loop spans 13 amino acids. CDR3 nucleotide sequence: TGTGCCAGCAGTTCCGGGACTTCCTACGAGCAGTACTTC. It yields the protein CASSSGTSYEQYF.

V usage is TRBV10-2 and J usage is TRBJ2-3, with 11 bases that match TRBD2. The CDR3 contains 18 residues. V shed 11 bases and J 3 bases; nucleotides not matched to a gene: 19. Germline-derived CDR1 and CDR2 are WSHSY and SAAADI. CDR3 coding DNA: TGCGCCGCCCCAAAAGTTAGCGGGAGGGCATTCTCAACAGATACGCAGTATTTT. Protein: CAAPKVSGRAFSTDTQYF.

The chain has TRBV27 and TRBJ2-7, with 11 bases identical to TRBD1. Germline V CDR1 and CDR2: MNHEY, SMNVEV (reference sequence). Trimming cost V 5 bases and J 0 bases; bases outside gene matches: 6. This CDR3 is 16 amino acids long. CDR3: CASSPLGTGGSYEQYF. The CDR3 bases are TGTGCCAGCAGTCCCTTAGGGACAGGGGGCTCCTACGAGCAGTACTTC.

This clone has only a few counts. The chain combines TRBV4-2 with TRBJ2-3; D remains ambiguous. Germline CDR1 is LGHNA and CDR2 is YNFKEQ. V lost 2 bases to trimming and J lost 0 bases, with 9 bases between them. There are 15 residues in the CDR3. CDR3 bases: TGTGCCAGCAGCCAATCGTCACAGAGCACAGATACGCAGTATTTT. Its translation is CASSQSSQSTDTQYF.